Listed below are T cell receptor beta chains from one sample, sequenced in a study of blood T cell repertoires in COVID-19. Assay used: immunoSEQ multiplex PCR; TCRdb lists only in-frame clones, some missing. The sample lists just under 300,000 clones, around 87% occurring once. The specimen was peripheral blood. The receptor set was obtained from a man between 65 and 80 years old with acute or convalescent COVID-19. Each CDR3 is given with its conserved first and last residue. D genes are given only for firm matches. Clone sizes are given selectively: once, few, many, or a class where the clone is expanded.

TRBJ2-1 | - | TRBV7-7 | TRBD1 | CASSLGGTGNEQFF | TGTGCCAGCAGCTTAGGCGGGACAGGGAATGAGCAGTTCTTC
TRBJ1-4 | - | TRBV19 | TRBD1 | CASSSSGGAAEKLFF | TGTGCCAGTAGTTCCTCAGGGGGCGCAGCCGAAAAACTGTTTTTT
TRBJ2-3 | - | TRBV12-3/TRBV12-4 | - | CASSLVMSGIRYF | TGTGCCAGCAGTTTAGTTATGTCGGGGATAAGGTATTTT
TRBJ2-1 | - | TRBV19 | - | CASSISYYNEQFF | TGTGCCAGTAGTATATCCTACTACAATGAGCAGTTCTTC
TRBJ2-1 | - | TRBV29-1 | - | CSVPRGYNEQFF | TGCAGCGTTCCCCGCGGCTACAATGAGCAGTTCTTC
TRBJ2-2 | - | TRBV11-2 | TRBD2 | CASSRPAGGPSGELFF | TGTGCCAGCAGCCGTCCAGCGGGGGGGCCCTCCGGGGAGCTGTTTTTT
TRBJ2-2 | - | TRBV11-2 | - | CASSFRTGNTGELFF | TGTGCCAGCAGCTTTAGGACTGGAAACACCGGGGAGCTGTTTTTT
TRBJ2-3 | - | TRBV18 | TRBD1 | CASSPQGAATDTQYF | TGTGCCAGCTCACCACAGGGGGCCGCCACAGATACGCAGTATTTT
TRBJ1-4 | - | TRBV7-2 | - | CASSLGGLREKLFF | TGTGCCAGCAGCTTAGGAGGGCTCCGAGAAAAACTGTTTTTT
TRBJ1-4 | - | TRBV28 | TRBD1 | CASSTSGQGGRGGEKLFF | TGTGCCAGCAGTACCTCGGGACAGGGAGGAAGAGGGGGTGAAAAACTGTTTTTT
TRBJ2-6 | - | TRBV6-6 | - | CASSRGQMSTGANVLTF | TGTGCCAGCAGCCGAGGACAGATGTCTACTGGGGCCAACGTCCTGACTTTC
TRBJ2-1 | - | TRBV3-1/TRBV3-2 | - | CASSQAGEQFF | TGTGCCAGCAGCCAGGCAGGTGAGCAGTTCTTC
TRBJ1-5 | - | TRBV28 | - | CASSKKREIQPQHF | TGTGCCAGCAGTAAGAAGAGGGAAATTCAGCCCCAGCATTTT
TRBJ2-2 | - | TRBV5-8 | - | CASSTDSYTGELFF | TGTGCCAGCAGCACGGACAGCTACACCGGGGAGCTGTTTTTT
TRBJ2-3 | - | TRBV18 | - | CASSPRLAEDTQYF | TGTGCCAGCTCACCGCGTCTGGCGGAAGATACGCAGTATTTT
TRBJ2-5 | few | TRBV2 | TRBD1 | CASSGRTGTETQYF | TGTGCCAGCAGTGGAAGGACAGGGACGGAGACCCAGTACTTC
TRBJ2-7 | - | TRBV12-3/TRBV12-4 | TRBD2 | CASSLAGGYEQYF | TGTGCCAGCAGTCTAGCGGGGGGGTACGAGCAGTACTTC
TRBJ1-5 | once | TRBV2 | - | CASSLDTSNQPQHF | TGTGCCAGCAGCTTAGACACGAGCAATCAGCCCCAGCATTTT
TRBJ1-3 | - | TRBV7-2 | TRBD1 | CASSFQGVGSGNTIYF | TGTGCCAGCAGCTTCCAGGGGGTCGGCTCTGGAAACACCATATATTTT
TRBJ1-1 | - | TRBV10-2 | TRBD1 | CASSGDRGTEAFF | TGCGCCAGCAGTGGGGACAGGGGCACTGAAGCTTTCTTT
TRBJ1-5 | - | TRBV29-1 | TRBD1 | CSVKGADQPQHF | TGCAGCGTTAAGGGGGCGGATCAGCCCCAGCATTTT
TRBJ2-2 | - | TRBV4-1 | - | CASSRSSPNTGELFF | TGCGCCAGCAGCCGCAGTTCCCCGAACACCGGGGAGCTGTTTTTT
TRBJ1-2 | few | TRBV18 | TRBD1 | CASSPEQGRIYGYTF | TGTGCCAGCTCACCTGAACAGGGGCGGATCTATGGCTACACCTTC
TRBJ2-7 | - | TRBV29-1 | TRBD2 | CSVGTSAVYEQYF | TGCAGCGTCGGGACTAGCGCTGTATACGAGCAGTACTTC
TRBJ2-3 | - | TRBV2 | - | CATNLQGLADTQYF | TGTGCCACAAATTTACAGGGTTTGGCAGATACGCAGTATTTT
TRBJ1-1 | few | TRBV29-1 | - | CSVERLESTEAFF | TGCAGCGTTGAGAGGTTAGAGAGCACTGAAGCTTTCTTT
TRBJ1-4 | once | TRBV7-2 | - | CASSLGQSSYEKLFF | TGTGCCAGCAGCTTAGGACAGAGTTCCTATGAAAAACTGTTTTTT
TRBJ1-2 | - | TRBV19 | - | CASSRSQRTQNYGYTF | TGTGCCAGTAGTCGGAGCCAACGAACACAAAACTATGGCTACACCTTC
TRBJ2-5 | - | TRBV5-4 | - | CASSSKRGGQAETQYF | TGTGCCAGCAGCTCAAAAAGGGGGGGGCAGGCGGAGACCCAGTACTTC
TRBJ2-5 | - | TRBV7-7 | TRBD1 | CASSETGGGETQYF | TGTGCCAGCAGCGAGACAGGGGGAGGAGAGACCCAGTACTTC
TRBJ2-5 | - | TRBV2 | - | CASSEASQGKKTQYF | TGTGCCAGCAGTGAAGCATCGCAGGGGAAGAAGACCCAGTACTTC
TRBJ2-7 | - | TRBV18 | - | CASSPPHSSYEQYF | TGTGCCAGCTCACCACCGCACAGCTCCTACGAGCAGTACTTC
TRBJ2-3 | - | TRBV27 | - | CASSKTGPSTDTQYF | TGTGCCAGCAGTAAGACAGGCCCGAGCACAGATACGCAGTATTTT
TRBJ2-1 | - | TRBV10-3 | TRBD2 | CASKSSLAGVYNEQFF | TGTGCCAGCAAATCTTCACTAGCGGGAGTTTACAATGAGCAGTTCTTC
TRBJ1-6 | - | TRBV7-6 | - | CASSLSGLDDHYNSPLHF | TGTGCCAGCAGCCTTAGCGGTCTTGACGATCACTATAATTCACCCCTCCACTTT
TRBJ1-5 | - | TRBV20-1 | - | CSASKGQGGNQPQHF | TGCAGTGCTAGTAAAGGACAAGGTGGTAATCAGCCCCAGCATTTT
TRBJ2-7 | - | TRBV7-2 | - | CASSLGENYEQYF | TGTGCCAGCAGCTTAGGGGAGAACTACGAGCAGTACTTC
TRBJ2-2 | - | TRBV2 | TRBD2 | CASRGGRGAGELFF | TGTGCCAGCCGCGGCGGGAGGGGTGCCGGGGAGCTGTTTTTT
TRBJ2-2 | - | TRBV18 | - | CASSPPQQTGELFF | TGTGCCAGCTCACCACCACAACAGACCGGGGAGCTGTTTTTT
TRBJ2-3 | - | TRBV7-2 | TRBD2 | CASSLGASGGAYTQYF | TGTGCCAGCAGCTTAGGAGCTAGCGGGGGAGCCTATACGCAGTATTTT
TRBJ2-1 | - | TRBV15 | TRBD1 | CATSGQGAFYEQFF | TGTGCCACCAGCGGACAGGGGGCATTCTATGAGCAGTTCTTC
TRBJ2-3 | - | TRBV5-5 | - | CASSLDRQSTDTQYF | TGTGCCAGCAGCTTGGACCGTCAGAGCACAGATACGCAGTATTTT